The next 3 T cell receptor beta chains were all read from a single sample in a study of blood T cell repertoires in COVID-19. Here immunoSEQ multiplex PCR was the method, and the copy in TCRdb shows in-frame clones only, minus some. The sample shows under 400,000 clones, roughly 86% of them seen only once. The sequenced sample consisted of PBMCs or T cells enriched from blood (not recorded which). The source is a man aged 35 to 55 in a cohort exposed to, infected with or recovered from COVID-19 (not recorded which).

The chain uses TRBV29-1 and TRBJ1-2; a possible D gene is TRBD1 (6 bases). CDR1 is SQVTM and CDR2 is ANQGSEA in the germline V gene. Trimming stripped 0 bases from V and 4 bases from J, with 15 bases between. The CDR3 covers 15 residues. CDR3 loop: CSVEDRQEFPYGYTF. Written as DNA, the CDR3 is TGCAGCGTTGAAGATCGACAGGAGTTCCCCTATGGCTACACCTTC.

As for this clone: Other DNA sequences of this sample code for an identical CDR3. The V gene is TRBV27, the J gene TRBJ2-5; tentatively, D is TRBD2 (5 bases). Germline lookup yields CDR1 MNHEY and CDR2 SMNVEV (reference sequence). V was pared by 2 bases and J by 4 bases, with 8 bases between. The CDR3 sequence is 13 residues long. This CDR3 is CASSLRGRETQYF. The CDR3, as DNA: TGTGCCAGCAGTTTACGAGGGCGAGAGACCCAGTACTTC.

The V and J genes are TRBV18 and TRBJ2-3; 8 bases map to TRBD2. This CDR3 region has 15 residues. Germline CDR1 is KGHSH and CDR2 is LQKENI. The trim removed 2 bases at V and 4 bases at J, leaving 5 bases unmatched. The DNA of the CDR3 is TGTGCCAGCTCACCAGCGGGAGGATCTTCAGATACGCAGTATTTT. Residues: CASSPAGGSSDTQYF.